What follows are 6 T cell receptor beta chains derived from one specimen sequenced in a study of T cell repertoires in cytomegalovirus infection. In TCRdb, the reads were re-called with MiXCR into one record per CDR3 protein. This sample has over 150,000 distinct CDR3 sequences, with about 18% found just once. Input material: CD8+ T cells from PBMCs. All receptors derive from a human donor in good health (CMV status not recorded). Some clones in this sample may be carry-over from other donors' samples.

This sequence joins TRBV7-6 and TRBJ1-1; D is undetermined. Per germline, CDR1 SGHVS and CDR2 FNYEAQ. The V end lost 7 bases, the J end lost 0 bases, and 12 bases lay between the germline ends. This CDR3 is built from 14 residues. The DNA of the CDR3 is TGTGCCAGCACCCCAACAGAGGTGAACACTGAAGCTTTCTTT. It translates to CASTPTEVNTEAFF.

The table lists this clonotype with a few counts. J is TRBJ2-1 and V is TRBV7-6, with 9 bases lining up with TRBD1. J lost 9 bases, V lost 1 base, and 4 bases had no gene match. This CDR3 region has 14 residues. CDR1 is SGHVS and CDR2 is FNYEAQ in the germline V gene. CDR3 sequence reads: CASSLGDRDGEQFF. The CDR3 DNA sequence: TGTGCCAGCAGCTTAGGGGACAGGGACGGTGAGCAGTTCTTC.

This clonotype was observed a few times. The V gene is TRBV29-1, the J gene TRBJ2-3; the D gene could be TRBD1 or TRBD2 (5 bases each). Trimming left V 1 base short and J 2 bases short, with 16 bases between. This CDR3 is 16 amino acids long. Germline CDR1 and CDR2: SQVTM and ANQGSEA. The CDR3 spells CSVEAGTGLITDTQYF. CDR3 DNA: TGCAGCGTTGAAGCCGGGACGGGGCTAATCACAGATACGCAGTATTTT.

This clonotype turned up a few times. CDR3 DNA: TGCAGCGTCCCGGACAGACAGGAGACCCAGTACTTC. Amino acids: CSVPDRQETQYF. This chain uses TRBV29-1 with TRBJ2-5; weak D call: TRBD1 (6 bases). Germline lookup yields CDR1 SQVTM and CDR2 ANQGSEA. Trimming cost V 6 bases and J 5 bases, with 13 bases left between them. CDR3 length: 12 amino acids.

The J gene is TRBJ1-2, the V gene TRBV5-6, with a possible D match to TRBD1 (6 bases). Germline values: CDR1 SGHDT, CDR2 YYEEEE. The CDR3 totals 12 residues. V lost 0 bases and J 8 bases, leaving 8 bases between the germline ends. The CDR3 region has the DNA TGTGCCAGCAGCTTGGAAGGGGGAGGCTACACCTTC. Encoded protein: CASSLEGGGYTF.

The chain combines TRBV14 with TRBJ2-7; possible D gene TRBD1, 6 bases. In germline, CDR1 is SGHDN, CDR2 FVKESK. The CDR3 contains 15 residues. V was cut by 2 bases and J by 1 base, with 12 bases left in between. The CDR3 bases are TGTGCCAGCAGCCAACGAACAGGGAAGTCCTACGAGCAGTACTTC. This gives the protein CASSQRTGKSYEQYF.